This entry describes one TCR beta chain. Its antigen is unknown. The method was immunoSEQ multiplex PCR; TCRdb's version includes in-frame clones alone and lacks a portion of them. The data hold about 90,000 clones, with 85% to 90% observed a single time. The data are from a study of T cell responses to AZD1222 COVID-19 vaccine. Overall study results and limits: Sampled repertoires all dated from after the peak T cell response. Just a handful of people given AZD1222 tested seropositive at baseline. Females made up more of the donors, who were largely white British, and clonal diversity may have come out too low. An increase in Spike-specific TCR breadth and depth was observed after two AZD1222 doses.

V was trimmed by 3 bases and J by 7 bases, leaving 13 bases between them. CDR1 is SEHNR and CDR2 is FQNEAQ in the germline V gene (reference sequence). The CDR3 runs 14 residues. Sample: peripheral blood, taken on day 0 of MenACWY control vaccination. The gene calls are TRBV7-9 and TRBJ2-1, with D hard to call. The receptor's source is an adult in good health. CDR3 loop: CASSFLGGLNEQFF. CDR3 bases: TGTGCCAGCAGCTTCTTGGGTGGGCTAAATGAGCAGTTCTTC.